This T cell receptor beta chain was found in a study of cytomegalovirus exposure and HLA in healthy donors. Vbeta (60) and Jbeta (13) primers were used in the PCR. TCRdb's copy holds only in-frame clones and misses some; the assay was immunoSEQ multiplex PCR. The data hold approximately 100,000 clones, with approximately 80% observed a single time. A word on this clone: As yet, its antigen is unknown.

Nominal health characterized the donors when sampled, though unrecorded immune exposures were likely. General study findings and limits: Roughly uniform depth of sequencing across donors was assumed in presence/absence analyses. The investigators catalogued 160 or so TCR beta chains as cytomegalovirus-associated.

The sequence was collected from a woman in her thirties or forties in good health and CMV-seronegative. Sequenced: PBMCs.

The CDR3 sequence: CASSSGTSRRVGEQFF. The CDR3 DNA reads TGTGCCAGCAGTTCCGGGACTAGCAGGAGGGTTGGAGAGCAGTTCTTC. The rearrangement links TRBV7-2 to TRBJ2-1; 9 bases agree with TRBD2. With 6 bases clipped from V and 10 bases from J, the junction kept 16 bases outside the gene matches. The CDR3 length is 16 residues. The V gene's germline CDR1 is SGHTA and CDR2 FQGNSA.